This paragraph reports one T cell receptor (beta chain). Germline loops: CDR1 SGHNT, CDR2 YENEEA. CDR3 size: 14 residues. Trimming took 4 bases from V and 6 from J, leaving 13 bases between them. Construction of the TCR beta libraries employed iRepertoire HTBI primers in conjunction with Arm-PCR of CDR3 regions. TCRdb redid the calling of the multiplex PCR reads with MiXCR, one entry per CDR3 protein. This table holds about 220,000 distinct CDR3 sequences, roughly a fifth found once. This sample stems from a study of regulatory T cells in long-lasting Graves disease. Sample time point: newly diagnosed GD, antithyroid drugs for less than 3 months. After RNA was extracted from PBMCs, the TCR library was made from it. This sample was shared with a second study, whose subject was T cells in Graves' hyperthyroidism and ophthalmopathy.

This material consisted of peripheral blood mononuclear cells (PBMCs), taken at new diagnosis, from a patient treated with antithyroid drugs. The chain recombines TRBV11-3 with TRBJ2-1; D ambiguous. The clonotype originates from a woman in her thirties with Graves disease. This CDR3 reads CASSSGRISNEQFF. CDR3 nucleotides: TGTGCCAGCAGCTCTGGACGGATTAGCAATGAGCAGTTCTTC. Full variable domain (rest looked up from reference TRBV11-3 and TRBJ2-1): EAGVVQSPRYKIIEKKQPVAFWCNPISGHNTLYWYLQNLGQGPELLIRYENEEAVDDSQLPKDRFSAERLKGVDSTLKIQPAELGDSAVYLCASSSGRISNEQFFGPGTRLTVL.